One TCR beta chain is described in this entry. Its antigen is still unknown. No base-level quality is on record; no much larger clone is a single base apart. The collaborating institutions used their own protocols to collect whole blood in K2EDTA tubes. For TCRbeta analysis, collaborators shipped samples as frozen whole blood, isolated PBMCs, or DNA extracted from either of those sample types. The sample originates from a study of blood T cell repertoires in COVID-19 (dated by TCRdb to about 2020). With respect to the entire study: Samples from collaborators originated in the United States, Italy and Spain and spanned both the acute and convalescent phases of COVID-19. Samples were obtained from the ongoing ImmuneRACE study (first 160 participants) and from about 1,300 subjects provided by 6 global collaborators. Where available, HLA class I and class II types were taken from metadata supplied by the sample provider and were not determined by assay-based typing. The prospective study material was composed of cDNA or gDNA derived from T cells, B-cell-depleted T cells, or PBMCs. Deeply sampled blood TCRbeta repertoires from subjects exposed to, actively infected with, or recovered from COVID-19 were included in the dataset. The sample metadata nearly always contained a de-identified subject ID, COVID-19 status, age in years and sex. The repertoires were released in a freely available public database meant as a resource for research on the immune response to SARS-CoV-2. The full study reports these points: The amount of clinical and demographic metadata varied by source and participant and was provided uncurated.

There are 13 amino acids in the CDR3, from cysteine to phenylalanine inclusive. The DNA shown is the 39-base CDR3, in frame from base 1. Per the germline V gene, ENHRY is the CDR1 and SYGVKD is the CDR2. After removal of 11 bases from V and 6 bases from J, the junction retains 7 bases not matched to a gene. TCRbeta CDR3 regions were amplified from genomic DNA using the immunoSEQ Assay, a bias-controlled multiplex PCR. Per the authors' processing: Within the assay, amplification of reference gene primers was used to estimate how many nucleated cells each sample contained. To quantify the absolute abundance of each unique TCRbeta CDR3 rearrangement, sequence reads were collapsed and filtered. Productive Simpson clonality was computed per sample as the square root of Simpson's diversity index over productive rearrangements. Imported from immuneACCESS, the table was reduced by TCRdb to in-frame sequences with V and J called. These copies leave out some clones; in studies compared against another copy, an unresolved V gene accounts for under half, and the cause of the remainder is not known. From that table come the V and J calls and clone size; the DNA was used to work out D and trimming. The sample records 300,000 to 450,000 clones, 85% of which are singletons. Of the sample, 3.5% to 4% falls within the top ten clones.

The sequence came from a woman aged 18-29 years with acute or convalescent COVID-19. The sample taken for sequencing was peripheral blood. The sequence links TRBV10-3 to TRBJ1-6, with 7 bases matching TRBD1. This receptor has the CDR3 CASQTGTNSPLHF. The nucleotide sequence reads as follows: TGTGCCTCGCAGACAGGGACTAATTCACCCCTCCACTTT.